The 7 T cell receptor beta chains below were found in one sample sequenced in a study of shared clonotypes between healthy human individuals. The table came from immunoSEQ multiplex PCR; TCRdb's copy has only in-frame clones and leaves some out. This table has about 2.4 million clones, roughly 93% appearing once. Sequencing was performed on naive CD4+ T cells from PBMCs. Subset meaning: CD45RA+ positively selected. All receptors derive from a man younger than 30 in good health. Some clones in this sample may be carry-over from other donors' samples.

The CDR3 sequence: CASNLPGAQNTEAFF. The CDR3 DNA reads as TGTGCCAGCAATCTCCCAGGAGCTCAGAACACTGAAGCTTTCTTT. This sequence joins TRBV28 and TRBJ1-1; the D is unclear. Germline-derived CDR1 and CDR2 are MDHEN and SYDVKM. Deletions cut 7 bases from V and 1 base from J, with 16 bases between. This CDR3 contains 15 residues.

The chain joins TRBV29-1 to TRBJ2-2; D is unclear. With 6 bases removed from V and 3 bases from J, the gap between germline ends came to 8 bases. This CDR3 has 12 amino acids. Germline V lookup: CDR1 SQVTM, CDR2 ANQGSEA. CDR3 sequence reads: CSVIRYTGELFF. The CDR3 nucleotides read TGCAGCGTCATAAGGTACACCGGGGAGCTGTTTTTT.

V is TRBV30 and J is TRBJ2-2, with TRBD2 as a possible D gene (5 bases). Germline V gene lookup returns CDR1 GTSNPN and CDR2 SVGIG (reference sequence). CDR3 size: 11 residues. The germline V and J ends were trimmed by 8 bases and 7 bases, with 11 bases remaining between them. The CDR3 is CARGEDGELFF. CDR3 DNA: TGTGCCCGGGGTGAGGACGGGGAGCTGTTTTTT. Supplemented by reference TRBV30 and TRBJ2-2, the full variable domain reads SQTIHQWPATLVQPVGSPLSLECTVEGTSNPNLYWYRQAAGRGLQLLFYSVGIGQISSEVPQNLSASRPQDRQFILSSKKLLLSDSGFYLCARGEDGELFFGEGSRLTVL.

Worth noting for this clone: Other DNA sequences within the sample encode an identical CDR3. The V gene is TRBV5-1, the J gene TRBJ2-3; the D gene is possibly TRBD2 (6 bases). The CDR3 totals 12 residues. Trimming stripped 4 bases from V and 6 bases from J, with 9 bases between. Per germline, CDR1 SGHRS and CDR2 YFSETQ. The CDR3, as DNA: TGCGCCAGCAGCACGGGAGCGGATACGCAGTATTTT. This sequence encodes CASSTGADTQYF.

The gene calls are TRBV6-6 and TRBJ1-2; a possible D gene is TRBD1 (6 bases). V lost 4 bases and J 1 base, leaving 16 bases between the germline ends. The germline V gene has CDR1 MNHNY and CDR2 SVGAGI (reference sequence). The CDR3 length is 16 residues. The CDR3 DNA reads TGTGCCAGCAGTTTGGACAGCACGATCCGTAACTATGGCTACACCTTC. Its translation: CASSLDSTIRNYGYTF.

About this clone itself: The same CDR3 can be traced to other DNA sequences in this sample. CDR3 sequence (DNA): TGTGCCAGCTCACCCCGGACTAGCACAGATACGCAGTATTTT. This gives the protein CASSPRTSTDTQYF. This rearrangement joins TRBV18 to TRBJ2-3; perhaps TRBD2 as D (5 bases). Germline V gene lookup returns CDR1 KGHSH and CDR2 LQKENI. This CDR3 contains 14 residues. The ends were cut back, 3 bases at V and 0 bases at J, with 7 bases in the middle.

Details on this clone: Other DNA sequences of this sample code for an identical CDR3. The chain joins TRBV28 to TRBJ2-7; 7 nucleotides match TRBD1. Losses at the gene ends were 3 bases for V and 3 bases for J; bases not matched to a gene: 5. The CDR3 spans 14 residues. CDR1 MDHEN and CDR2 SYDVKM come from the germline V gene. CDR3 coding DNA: TGTGCCAGCAGTTTCCGCGACAGGGTCTACGAGCAGTACTTC. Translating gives CASSFRDRVYEQYF.